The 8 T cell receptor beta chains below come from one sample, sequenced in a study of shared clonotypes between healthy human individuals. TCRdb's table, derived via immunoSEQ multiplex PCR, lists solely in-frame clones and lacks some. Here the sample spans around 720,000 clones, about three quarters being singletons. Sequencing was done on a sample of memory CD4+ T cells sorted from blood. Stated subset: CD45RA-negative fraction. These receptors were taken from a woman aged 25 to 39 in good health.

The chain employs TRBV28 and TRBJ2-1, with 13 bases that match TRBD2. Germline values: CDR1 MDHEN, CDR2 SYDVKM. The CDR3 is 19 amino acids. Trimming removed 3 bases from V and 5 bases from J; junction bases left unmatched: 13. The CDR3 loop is CASSFKGLWTSGSNNEQFF. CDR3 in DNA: TGTGCCAGCAGTTTCAAGGGACTCTGGACTAGCGGGAGCAACAATGAGCAGTTCTTC.

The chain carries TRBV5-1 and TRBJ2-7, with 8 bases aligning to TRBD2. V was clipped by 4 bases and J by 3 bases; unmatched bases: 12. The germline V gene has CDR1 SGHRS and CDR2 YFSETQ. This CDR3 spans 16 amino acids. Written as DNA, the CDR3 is TGCGCCAGCAGCCACACGGGGGGGTTTTCTAACTACGAGCAGTACTTC. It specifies CASSHTGGFSNYEQYF.

CDR3 sequence: CASSRGTSGGTDTQYF. CDR3 coding DNA: TGCGCCAGCAGCCGGGGGACTAGCGGTGGCACAGATACGCAGTATTTT. The J gene is TRBJ2-3, the V gene TRBV5-1; 11 bases align to TRBD2. This CDR3 is 16 amino acids long. CDR1 is SGHRS, CDR2 YFSETQ, per germline. After removal of 4 bases from V and 1 base from J, the junction contained 5 bases not matched to a gene.

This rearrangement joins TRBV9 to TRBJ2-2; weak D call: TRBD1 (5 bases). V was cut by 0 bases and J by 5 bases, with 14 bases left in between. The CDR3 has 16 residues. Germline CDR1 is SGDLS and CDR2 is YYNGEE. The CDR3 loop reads CASSVDLGARTGELFF. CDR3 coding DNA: TGTGCCAGCAGCGTAGATCTAGGGGCTCGGACCGGGGAGCTGTTTTTT.

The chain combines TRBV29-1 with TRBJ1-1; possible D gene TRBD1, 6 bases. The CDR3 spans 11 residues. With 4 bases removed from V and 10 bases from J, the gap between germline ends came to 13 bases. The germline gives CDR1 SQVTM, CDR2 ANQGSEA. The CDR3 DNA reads TGCAGCGTTGCAAGGGGGGTGCGAGCTTTCTTT. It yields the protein CSVARGVRAFF.

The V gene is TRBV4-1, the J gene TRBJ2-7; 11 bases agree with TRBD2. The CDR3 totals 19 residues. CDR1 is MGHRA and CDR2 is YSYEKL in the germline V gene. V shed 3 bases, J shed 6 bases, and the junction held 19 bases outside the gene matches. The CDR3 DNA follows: TGCGCCAGCAGCCAGTTGACTGCGACTAGCGGGATTTCCGCTATCGAGCAGTACTTC. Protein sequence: CASSQLTATSGISAIEQYF.

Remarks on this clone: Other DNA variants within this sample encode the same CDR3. As DNA, the CDR3 is TGTGCCAGCAGTTCCGGACAGGGTTCTGAAAAACTGTTTTTT. Translated: CASSSGQGSEKLFF. This chain links TRBV28 with TRBJ1-4; 8 positions match TRBD1. Germline CDR1 and CDR2: MDHEN and SYDVKM. The junction had 5 bases not matched to a gene; V was cut back by 4 bases and J by 7 bases. CDR3 length: 14 amino acids.

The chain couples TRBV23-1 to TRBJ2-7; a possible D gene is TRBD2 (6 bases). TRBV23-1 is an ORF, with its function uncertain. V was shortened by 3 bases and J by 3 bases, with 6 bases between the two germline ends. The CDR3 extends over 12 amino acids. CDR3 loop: CASSHGGYEQYF. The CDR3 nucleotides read TGCGCCAGCAGTCACGGGGGCTACGAGCAGTACTTC.